This TCR beta chain was captured in a study of shared clonotypes between healthy human individuals. Only in-frame clones appear in the TCRdb table, and some are missing; sequencing was by immunoSEQ multiplex PCR. This table holds 1,400,000 or so clones, approximately 98.5% found once. The CDR3 contains 13 residues. Trimming shortened V by 0 bases and J by 6 bases, and 7 bases separated the two germline ends. The germline gives CDR1 LNHDA, CDR2 SQIVND (reference sequence). This receptor was taken from a young man in good health. The specimen was naive CD4+ T cells sorted from blood. The subset was: CD45RA+ positively selected. The V gene is TRBV19, the J gene TRBJ2-3; D unclear. In DNA, the CDR3 is TGTGCCAGTAGTATAGATTACGGGGATACGCAGTATTTT. Protein: CASSIDYGDTQYF.